The 28 T cell receptor beta chains below all came from one sample that was sequenced in a study of early stage breast cancer tumors. Sequenced by immunoSEQ multiplex PCR; TCRdb stores in-frame clones only, minus some. Of approximately 52,000 clones in the sample, 83% were seen once. The sample taken for sequencing was blood. Every receptor here comes from a person between 45 and 65 years old with breast cancer.

This clone was detected a few times. The rearrangement uses TRBV27 and TRBJ2-7; TRBD2 matches at 7 bases. Per germline, CDR1 MNHEY and CDR2 SMNVEV (reference sequence). Trimming took 5 bases from V and 7 from J; bases not matched to a gene: 11. This CDR3 contains 14 residues. CDR3 DNA sequence: TGTGCCAGCAGTCCCCGGGCGGGGGTATCGGAGCAGTACTTC. Protein sequence: CASSPRAGVSEQYF.

The CDR3 spells CASSPRRESNTGELFF. DNA of the CDR3: TGTGCCAGCAGCCCCCGACGGGAAAGTAACACCGGGGAGCTGTTTTTT. The gene calls are TRBV27 and TRBJ2-2; the D gene is possibly TRBD2 (5 bases). Germline V gene sequence: CDR1 MNHEY, CDR2 SMNVEV (reference sequence). The V gene lost 6 bases and the J gene lost 2 bases, with 16 bases spanning the gap. The CDR3 length is 16 residues.

The chain has TRBV18 and TRBJ1-1; D not resolved. The V gene lost 5 bases and the J gene lost 5 bases, with 21 bases spanning the gap. The CDR3 is 16 residues long. Germline CDR1 is KGHSH and CDR2 is LQKENI. CDR3 loop: CASSLGGLNLGTEAFF. The CDR3 DNA reads as TGTGCCAGCTCATTAGGCGGGTTAAACCTAGGAACTGAAGCTTTCTTT.

This clone was seen more than once but under ten times. The chain uses TRBV7-2 and TRBJ1-2; D uncertain. Germline values: CDR1 SGHTA, CDR2 FQGNSA. V was trimmed by 5 bases and J by 8 bases, leaving 18 bases between them. This CDR3 has 14 amino acids. The CDR3 DNA reads as TGTGCCAGCAGCCATTCGGGTCGATTGGGAGGCTACACCTTC. Translation: CASSHSGRLGGYTF.

This clone was detected a few times. V usage is TRBV15 and J usage is TRBJ2-7; D possibly uses TRBD1 or TRBD2 (5 bases each). The V end was cut by 0 bases, the J end by 3 bases, with 9 bases between. Germline CDR1 LNHNV, CDR2 YYDKDF (reference sequence). The CDR3 covers 14 residues. CDR3 region: CATSRDRGSYEQYF. The CDR3 DNA follows: TGTGCCACCAGCAGAGATCGGGGCAGCTACGAGCAGTACTTC.

The rearrangement joins TRBV19 to TRBJ2-7; no clear D. V was clipped by 5 bases and J by 3 bases, with 8 bases between them. The CDR3 covers 12 residues. Germline V gene data show CDR1 as LNHDA and CDR2 as SQIVND (reference sequence). The CDR3 DNA reads as TGTGCCAGTAGTTACAGAGACTACGAGCAGTACTTC. The encoded protein is CASSYRDYEQYF.

The chain employs TRBV30 and TRBJ1-1; D perhaps matches TRBD1 (5 bases). V shed 2 bases and J shed 5 bases, with 36 bases lying between them. This CDR3 is built from 21 residues. Germline V gene sequence: CDR1 GTSNPN, CDR2 SVGIG (reference sequence). The chain's CDR3 is CAWSPPRLMIVGSRGRTEAFF. Here the CDR3 DNA reads TGTGCCTGGAGTCCCCCACGCCTTATGATTGTGGGATCAAGGGGTAGGACTGAAGCTTTCTTT.

The chain uses TRBV27 and TRBJ2-7; D may be TRBD1 or TRBD2 (5 bases each). Germline-derived CDR1 and CDR2 are MNHEY and SMNVEV (reference sequence). Trimming stripped 4 bases from V and 3 bases from J, with 10 bases between. The CDR3 sequence is 13 residues long. The CDR3 sequence is CASSWLRGYEQYF. The CDR3 DNA is TGTGCCAGCAGTTGGCTGAGGGGCTACGAGCAGTACTTC.

The chain has TRBV5-1 and TRBJ2-7; 11 positions match TRBD1. Germline V CDR1 and CDR2: SGHRS, YFSETQ. The CDR3 is 15 residues long. J gave up 6 bases and V 0 bases, and 5 bases lay outside the gene matches. DNA for the CDR3: TGCGCCAGCAGCTTGGCCGGGACAGGGGGAGGCGAGCAGTACTTC. Translated, it gives CASSLAGTGGGEQYF.

The chain employs TRBV6-5 and TRBJ2-7; D could derive from TRBD1 or TRBD2 (6 bases each). V dropped 7 bases and J dropped 4 bases, with 11 bases sitting between them. CDR1 MNHEY and CDR2 SVGAGI come from the germline V gene. The CDR3 extends over 12 amino acids. CDR3 nucleotides: TGTGCCAGCACCCGGGGGCAGTACGAGCAGTACTTC. This gives the protein CASTRGQYEQYF.

V is TRBV15 and J is TRBJ2-7; TRBD2 matches at 10 bases. Losses at the gene ends were 0 bases for V and 6 bases for J; bases not matched to a gene: 11. Germline V gene lookup returns CDR1 LNHNV and CDR2 YYDKDF (reference sequence). CDR3 length: 17 amino acids. CDR3: CATSRESPSGSPGEQYF. DNA of the CDR3: TGTGCCACCAGCAGAGAATCCCCTAGCGGGAGTCCTGGCGAGCAGTACTTC.

The V gene is TRBV7-6, the J gene TRBJ2-7, with 10 bases lining up with TRBD1. The CDR3 totals 14 residues. The germline V gene encodes CDR1 SGHVS and CDR2 FNYEAQ. The V gene end was trimmed by 4 bases and the J gene end by 4 bases; junction bases not matched to a gene: 4. The CDR3 reads CASSSPGQGYEQYF. In DNA form, the CDR3 reads TGTGCCAGCAGCTCACCGGGACAGGGGTACGAGCAGTACTTC. The full variable domain, completed using reference TRBV7-6 and TRBJ2-7, is GAGVSQSPRYKVTKRGQDVALRCDPISGHVSLYWYRQALGQGPEFLTYFNYEAQQDKSGLPNDRFSAERPEGSISTLTIQRTEQRDSAMYRCASSSPGQGYEQYFGPGTRLTVT.

The chain recombines TRBV7-2 with TRBJ2-7; TRBD1 might be the D (6 bases). The length of the CDR3 is 14 residues. Deletions cut 5 bases from V and 5 bases from J, with 16 bases between. CDR1 SGHTA and CDR2 FQGNSA come from the germline V gene. The CDR3 DNA is TGTGCCAGCAGCACGTGGACAGCCCAGGACGAGCAGTACTTC. Protein sequence: CASSTWTAQDEQYF.

The chain combines TRBV29-1 with TRBJ2-7; TRBD1 aligns across 7 bases. The CDR3 runs 14 residues. Per germline, CDR1 SQVTM and CDR2 ANQGSEA. V lost 4 bases and J lost 3; bases outside the gene matches: 9. The CDR3 spells CSVVPGQILYEQYF. CDR3 DNA sequence: TGCAGCGTTGTACCGGGACAGATACTCTACGAGCAGTACTTC.

The chain employs TRBV25-1 and TRBJ1-2; D is unresolved. V lost 4 bases, J lost 1 base, and 4 bases lay in between. Germline lookup yields CDR1 MGHDK and CDR2 SYGVNS. CDR3 size: 12 residues. The CDR3 DNA follows: TGTGCCAGCAGTGTGCTTAACTATGGCTACACCTTC. Translated: CASSVLNYGYTF.

The chain couples TRBV7-2 to TRBJ2-1, with TRBD2 as a possible D gene (7 bases). The ends were cut back, 6 bases at V and 6 bases at J, with 18 bases in the middle. Germline CDR1 and CDR2: SGHTA and FQGNSA. The CDR3 runs 15 residues. CDR3 residues: CASSTLGGGSNEQFF. The CDR3 DNA reads TGTGCCAGCAGTACCTTAGGGGGAGGGAGCAATGAGCAGTTCTTC.

The chain employs TRBV5-1 and TRBJ2-2; D possibly corresponds to TRBD2 (6 bases). The CDR3 is 15 amino acids. Trimming shortened V by 4 bases and J by 1 base, and 11 bases separated the two germline ends. Germline CDR1 is SGHRS and CDR2 is YFSETQ. The CDR3 here is CASSLPGGNTGELFF. The CDR3 nucleotides are TGCGCCAGCAGCCTCCCCGGGGGGAACACCGGGGAGCTGTTTTTT.

J is TRBJ2-7 and V is TRBV6-5; the match to TRBD2 covers 7 bases. In germline, CDR1 is MNHEY, CDR2 SVGAGI. Germline trimming cut 2 bases from V and 3 bases from J; bases unmatched to any gene: 10. This CDR3 has 16 amino acids. CDR3 residues: CASSYPTSLGIYEQYF. The CDR3 DNA is TGTGCCAGCAGTTACCCGACTAGCCTGGGGATCTACGAGCAGTACTTC.

V gene TRBV19 combines with J gene TRBJ1-2; the D is unclear. The V gene's germline CDR1 is LNHDA and CDR2 SQIVND (reference sequence). The CDR3 is 14 residues long. Trimming cost V 0 bases and J 9 bases, with 14 bases left between them. The CDR3 coding sequence is TGTGCCAGTAGTATAGATTGGAAAGGCTGGAGCTACACCTTC. Translated: CASSIDWKGWSYTF. The variable domain in full, with the rest retrieved from reference TRBV19 and TRBJ1-2, is DGGITQSPKYLFRKEGQNVTLSCEQNLNHDAMYWYRQDPGQGLRLIYYSQIVNDFQKGDIAEGYSVSREKKESFPLTVTSAQKNPTAFYLCASSIDWKGWSYTFGSGTRLTVV.

This rearrangement joins TRBV9 to TRBJ2-7, with a weak D call TRBD1 (6 bases). Germline V CDR1 and CDR2: SGDLS, YYNGEE. V was trimmed by 4 bases and J by 3 bases, leaving 17 bases between them. The CDR3 contains 15 residues. For the CDR3, the DNA is TGTGCCAGCAGCCCCACCTCACAGGGTGTCTACGAGCAGTACTTC. This translates into CASSPTSQGVYEQYF.

The V and J genes are TRBV5-4 and TRBJ2-5; TRBD2 aligns across 8 bases. This CDR3 is built from 15 residues. Germline CDR1 and CDR2: SGHNT and YYREEE (reference sequence). The V and J ends lost 0 bases and 2 bases, in that order; junction bases with no gene match: 3. The CDR3 reads CASSLERGTQETQYF. In DNA, the CDR3 is TGTGCCAGCAGCTTGGAGCGGGGGACGCAAGAGACCCAGTACTTC.

This clone was seen only once. This sample also contains other DNA sequences that code for the same CDR3. The CDR3 sequence is CASSSGQNYGYTF. DNA for the CDR3: TGTGCCAGCAGTTCAGGACAGAACTATGGCTACACCTTC. The chain carries TRBV28 and TRBJ1-2; possible D gene TRBD1, 6 bases. The length of the CDR3 is 13 residues. The V end was cut by 4 bases, the J end by 2 bases, with 8 bases between. From germline, CDR1 is MDHEN and CDR2 SYDVKM.

This clone was picked up a small number of times. The gene calls are TRBV19 and TRBJ2-7; 13 nucleotides line up with TRBD2. CDR1 and CDR2 from the germline V gene are LNHDA and SQIVND (reference sequence). V gave up 5 bases and J gave up 3 bases; unmatched junction bases: 7. This CDR3 is 16 amino acids long. Written as DNA, the CDR3 is TGTGCCAGTAGTGCCGGGACTAGCGGGGCCCACTACGAGCAGTACTTC. This gives the protein CASSAGTSGAHYEQYF.

V is TRBV19 and J is TRBJ2-2; unclear D gene. In germline, CDR1 is LNHDA, CDR2 SQIVND (reference sequence). V shed 5 bases and J shed 5 bases, with 9 bases lying between them. This CDR3 has 13 residues. CDR3 in DNA: TGTGCCAGTAGTGTTACCCGAACCGGGGAGCTGTTTTTT. Translated, it gives CASSVTRTGELFF.

The chain carries TRBV5-4 and TRBJ2-5; D gene ambiguous. Trimming cost V 2 bases and J 0 bases, with 5 bases left between them. The CDR3 covers 13 residues. CDR1 is SGHNT and CDR2 is YYREEE in the germline V gene (reference sequence). CDR3 region: CASSFPYQETQYF. The DNA for the CDR3 is TGTGCCAGCAGCTTCCCTTACCAAGAGACCCAGTACTTC. Variable domain in full (rest from reference TRBV5-4 and TRBJ2-5): ETGVTQSPTHLIKTRGQQVTLRCSSQSGHNTVSWYQQALGQGPQFIFQYYREEENGRGNFPPRFSGLQFPNYSSELNVNALELDDSALYLCASSFPYQETQYFGPGTRLLVL.

This clone was picked up a small number of times. The chain joins TRBV10-3 to TRBJ1-1; 7 bases are shared with TRBD1. Per germline, CDR1 ENHRY and CDR2 SYGVKD. V shed 6 bases, J shed 8 bases, and the junction held 6 bases outside the gene matches. The CDR3 runs 12 residues. The CDR3: CAISLQGLEAFF. Written as DNA, the CDR3 is TGTGCCATCAGCTTACAGGGGCTAGAAGCTTTCTTT.

The chain uses TRBV28 and TRBJ1-5; the match to TRBD1 covers 10 bases. Germline loops: CDR1 MDHEN, CDR2 SYDVKM. The junction had 12 bases not matched to a gene; V was cut back by 3 bases and J by 7 bases. The CDR3 consists of 17 residues. CDR3 sequence (DNA): TGTGCCAGCAGTTTCCCTCGACGACAGGGGGCTGGACAGCCCCAGCATTTT. Residues: CASSFPRRQGAGQPQHF.

This clone was recorded once. The chain joins TRBV19 to TRBJ2-1, with D possibly matching TRBD2 (5 bases). With 7 bases removed from V and 4 bases from J, the gap between germline ends came to 11 bases. The V gene's germline CDR1 is LNHDA and CDR2 SQIVND (reference sequence). This CDR3 region has 13 residues. CDR3 protein: CASMNGVYNEQFF. In nucleotides, the CDR3 is TGTGCCAGTATGAACGGGGTATACAATGAGCAGTTCTTC.